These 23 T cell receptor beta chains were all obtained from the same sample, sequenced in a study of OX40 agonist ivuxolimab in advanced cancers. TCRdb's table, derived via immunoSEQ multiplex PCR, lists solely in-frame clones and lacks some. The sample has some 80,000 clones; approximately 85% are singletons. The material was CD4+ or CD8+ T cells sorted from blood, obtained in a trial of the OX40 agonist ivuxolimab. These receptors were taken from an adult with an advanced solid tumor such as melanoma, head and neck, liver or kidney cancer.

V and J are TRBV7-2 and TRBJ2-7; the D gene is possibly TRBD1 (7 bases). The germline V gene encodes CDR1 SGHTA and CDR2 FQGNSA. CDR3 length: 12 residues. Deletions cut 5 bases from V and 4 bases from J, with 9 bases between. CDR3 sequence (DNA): TGTGCCAGCAGCCCAGGGGGGTACGAGCAGTACTTC. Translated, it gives CASSPGGYEQYF.

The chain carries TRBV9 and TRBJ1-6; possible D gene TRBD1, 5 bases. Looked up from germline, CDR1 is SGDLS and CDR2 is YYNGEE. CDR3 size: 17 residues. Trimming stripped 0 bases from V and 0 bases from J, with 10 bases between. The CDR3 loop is CASSVATGGSYNSPLHF. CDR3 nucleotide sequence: TGTGCCAGCAGCGTAGCTACCGGGGGCTCCTATAATTCACCCCTCCACTTT. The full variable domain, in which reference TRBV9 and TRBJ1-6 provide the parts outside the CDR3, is DSGVTQTPKHLITATGQRVTLRCSPRSGDLSVYWYQQSLDQGLQFLIQYYNGEERAKGNILERFSAQQFPDLHSELNLSSLELGDSALYFCASSVATGGSYNSPLHFGNGTRLTVT.

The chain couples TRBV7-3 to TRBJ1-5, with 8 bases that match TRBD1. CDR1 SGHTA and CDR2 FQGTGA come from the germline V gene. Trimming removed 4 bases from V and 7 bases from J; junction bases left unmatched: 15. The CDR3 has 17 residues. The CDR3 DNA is TGTGCCAGCAGCTCACCGGACAGGGAGTTCTTAGGGCAGCCCCAGCATTTT. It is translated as CASSSPDREFLGQPQHF.

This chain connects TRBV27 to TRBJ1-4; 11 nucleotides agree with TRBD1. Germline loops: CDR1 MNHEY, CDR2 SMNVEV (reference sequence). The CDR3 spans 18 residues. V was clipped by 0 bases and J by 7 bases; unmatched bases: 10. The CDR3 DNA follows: TGTGCCAGCAGTTTATCCCGGACAGGGGGCAGGGGGGTTGAAAAACTGTTTTTT. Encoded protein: CASSLSRTGGRGVEKLFF.

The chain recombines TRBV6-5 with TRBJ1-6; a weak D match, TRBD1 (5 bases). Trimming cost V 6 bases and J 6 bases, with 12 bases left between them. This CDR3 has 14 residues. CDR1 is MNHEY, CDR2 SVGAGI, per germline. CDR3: CASRPDIANSPLHF. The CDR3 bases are TGTGCCAGCAGACCGGACATAGCTAATTCACCCCTCCACTTT.

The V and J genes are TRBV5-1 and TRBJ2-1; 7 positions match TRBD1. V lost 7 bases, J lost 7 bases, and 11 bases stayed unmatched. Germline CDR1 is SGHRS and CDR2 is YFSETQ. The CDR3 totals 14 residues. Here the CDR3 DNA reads TGCGCCAGCTTGGGACAGTCGGCCGCTAATGAGCAGTTCTTC. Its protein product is CASLGQSAANEQFF. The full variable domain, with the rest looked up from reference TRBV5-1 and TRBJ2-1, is KAGVTQTPRYLIKTRGQQVTLSCSPISGHRSVSWYQQTPGQGLQFLFEYFSETQRNKGNFPGRFSGRQFSNSRSEMNVSTLELGDSALYLCASLGQSAANEQFFGPGTRLTVL.

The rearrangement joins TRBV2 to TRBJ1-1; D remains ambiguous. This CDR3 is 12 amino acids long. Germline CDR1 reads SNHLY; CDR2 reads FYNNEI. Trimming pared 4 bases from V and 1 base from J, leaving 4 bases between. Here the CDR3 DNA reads TGTGCCAGCAGTGCACAGAACACTGAAGCTTTCTTT. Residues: CASSAQNTEAFF.

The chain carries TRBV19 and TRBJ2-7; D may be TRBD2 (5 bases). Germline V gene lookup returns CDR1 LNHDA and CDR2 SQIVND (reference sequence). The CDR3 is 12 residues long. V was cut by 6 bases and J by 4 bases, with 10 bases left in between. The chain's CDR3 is CASSRGRYEQYF. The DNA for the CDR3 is TGTGCCAGTAGCCGGGGTCGATACGAGCAGTACTTC.

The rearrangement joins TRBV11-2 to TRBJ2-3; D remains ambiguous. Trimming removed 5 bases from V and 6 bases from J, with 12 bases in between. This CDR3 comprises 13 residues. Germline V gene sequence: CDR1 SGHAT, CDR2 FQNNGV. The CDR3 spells CASSETGGDTQYF. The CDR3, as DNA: TGTGCCAGCAGCGAGACGGGTGGGGATACGCAGTATTTT.

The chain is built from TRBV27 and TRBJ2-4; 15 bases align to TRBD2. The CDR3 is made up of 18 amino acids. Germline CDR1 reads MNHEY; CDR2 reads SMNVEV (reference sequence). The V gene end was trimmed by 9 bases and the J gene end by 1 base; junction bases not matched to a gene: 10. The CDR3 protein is CARPRTSGGVGAKNIQYF. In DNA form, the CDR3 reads TGTGCCAGACCCCGGACTAGCGGGGGGGTGGGGGCCAAAAACATTCAGTACTTC.

CDR3 nucleotide sequence: TGTGCCAGCAGCTTGGGACAGACGGGCAATCAGCCCCAGCATTTT. Protein: CASSLGQTGNQPQHF. V usage is TRBV7-2 and J usage is TRBJ1-5; 7 bases match TRBD1. With V trimmed by 3 bases and J by 2 bases, 4 bases remained unmatched. Germline CDR1 and CDR2: SGHTA and FQGNSA. The CDR3 is 15 residues long.

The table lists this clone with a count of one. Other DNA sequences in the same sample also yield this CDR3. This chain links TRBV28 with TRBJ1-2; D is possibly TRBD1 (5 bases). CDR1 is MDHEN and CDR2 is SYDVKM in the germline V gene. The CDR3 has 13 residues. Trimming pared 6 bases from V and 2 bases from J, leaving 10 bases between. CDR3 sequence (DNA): TGTGCCAGCAGGGTCGGGGGAAACTATGGCTACACCTTC. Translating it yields CASRVGGNYGYTF.

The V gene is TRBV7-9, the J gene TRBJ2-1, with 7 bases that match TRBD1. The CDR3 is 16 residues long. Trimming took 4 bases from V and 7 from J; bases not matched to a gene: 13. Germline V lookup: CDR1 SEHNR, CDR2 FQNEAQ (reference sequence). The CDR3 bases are TGTGCCAGCAGCTCCCCTAGAGGCACCAGGGGGAATGAGCAGTTCTTC. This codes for CASSSPRGTRGNEQFF.

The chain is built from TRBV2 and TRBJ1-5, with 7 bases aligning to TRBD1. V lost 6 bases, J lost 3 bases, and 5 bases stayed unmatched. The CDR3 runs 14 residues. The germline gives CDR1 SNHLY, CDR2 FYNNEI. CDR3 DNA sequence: TGTGCCAGCAGCCTAACAGGGGTCAATCAGCCCCAGCATTTT. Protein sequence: CASSLTGVNQPQHF.

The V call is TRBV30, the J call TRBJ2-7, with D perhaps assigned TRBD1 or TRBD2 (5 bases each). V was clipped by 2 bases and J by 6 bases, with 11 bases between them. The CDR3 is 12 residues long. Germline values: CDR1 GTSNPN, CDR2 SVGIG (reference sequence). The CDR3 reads CAWSPRDGEQYF. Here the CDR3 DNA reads TGTGCCTGGAGTCCCCGGGACGGCGAGCAGTACTTC.

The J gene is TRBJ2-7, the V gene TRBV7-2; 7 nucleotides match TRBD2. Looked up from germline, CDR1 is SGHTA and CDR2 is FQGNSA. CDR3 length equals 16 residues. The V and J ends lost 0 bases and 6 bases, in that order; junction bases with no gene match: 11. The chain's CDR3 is CASSLALEGREGEQYF. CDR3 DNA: TGTGCCAGCAGCTTAGCGCTGGAAGGGAGGGAGGGCGAGCAGTACTTC.

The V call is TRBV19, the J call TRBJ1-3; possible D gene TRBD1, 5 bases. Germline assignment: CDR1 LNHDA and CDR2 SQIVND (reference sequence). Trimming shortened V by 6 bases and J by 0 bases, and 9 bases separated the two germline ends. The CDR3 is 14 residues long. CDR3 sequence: CASRTGYSGNTIYF. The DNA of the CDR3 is TGTGCCAGTAGAACAGGTTACTCTGGAAACACCATATATTTT. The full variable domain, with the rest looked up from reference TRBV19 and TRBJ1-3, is DGGITQSPKYLFRKEGQNVTLSCEQNLNHDAMYWYRQDPGQGLRLIYYSQIVNDFQKGDIAEGYSVSREKKESFPLTVTSAQKNPTAFYLCASRTGYSGNTIYFGEGSWLTVV.

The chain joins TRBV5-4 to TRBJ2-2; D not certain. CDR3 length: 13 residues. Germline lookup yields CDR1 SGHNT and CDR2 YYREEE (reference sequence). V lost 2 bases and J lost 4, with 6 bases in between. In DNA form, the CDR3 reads TGTGCCAGCAGCTTTACTGGCACCGGGGAGCTGTTTTTT. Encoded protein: CASSFTGTGELFF.

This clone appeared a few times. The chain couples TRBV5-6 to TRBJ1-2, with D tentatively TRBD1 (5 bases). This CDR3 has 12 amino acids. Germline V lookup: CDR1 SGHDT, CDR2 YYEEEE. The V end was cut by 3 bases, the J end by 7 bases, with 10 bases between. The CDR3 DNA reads TGTGCCAGCAGCTCTGGGGCGTCTGGCTACACCTTC. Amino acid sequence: CASSSGASGYTF.

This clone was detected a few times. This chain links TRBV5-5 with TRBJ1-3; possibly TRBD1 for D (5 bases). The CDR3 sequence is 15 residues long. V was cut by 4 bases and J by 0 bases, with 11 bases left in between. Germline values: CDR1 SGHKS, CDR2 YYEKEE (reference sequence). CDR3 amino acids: CASSLGLSSGNTIYF. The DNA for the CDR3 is TGTGCCAGCAGCCTGGGGCTGAGCTCTGGAAACACCATATATTTT. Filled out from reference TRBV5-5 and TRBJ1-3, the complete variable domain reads DAGVTQSPTHLIKTRGQQVTLRCSPISGHKSVSWYQQVLGQGPQFIFQYYEKEERGRGNFPDRFSARQFPNYSSELNVNALLLGDSALYLCASSLGLSSGNTIYFGEGSWLTVV.

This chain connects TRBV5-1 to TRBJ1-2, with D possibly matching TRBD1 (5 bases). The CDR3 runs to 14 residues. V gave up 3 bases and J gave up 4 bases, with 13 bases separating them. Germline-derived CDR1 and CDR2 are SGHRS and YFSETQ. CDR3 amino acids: CASSSDGGAYGYTF. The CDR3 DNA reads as TGCGCCAGCAGCTCGGATGGTGGGGCCTATGGCTACACCTTC.

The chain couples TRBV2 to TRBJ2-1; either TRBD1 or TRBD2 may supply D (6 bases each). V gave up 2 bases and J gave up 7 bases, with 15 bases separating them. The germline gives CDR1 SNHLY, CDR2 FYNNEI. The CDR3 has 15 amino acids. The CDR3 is CASSEWGANGNEQFF. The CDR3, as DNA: TGTGCCAGCAGTGAATGGGGGGCTAATGGAAATGAGCAGTTCTTC.

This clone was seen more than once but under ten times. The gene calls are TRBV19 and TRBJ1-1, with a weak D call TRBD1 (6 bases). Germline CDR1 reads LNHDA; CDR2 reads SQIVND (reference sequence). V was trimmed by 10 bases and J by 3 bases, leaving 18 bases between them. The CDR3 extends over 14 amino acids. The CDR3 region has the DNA TGTGCCATCACGGGAGACGGACAGTACACTGAAGCTTTCTTT. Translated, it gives CAITGDGQYTEAFF. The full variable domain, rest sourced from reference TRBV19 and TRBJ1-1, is DGGITQSPKYLFRKEGQNVTLSCEQNLNHDAMYWYRQDPGQGLRLIYYSQIVNDFQKGDIAEGYSVSREKKESFPLTVTSAQKNPTAFYLCAITGDGQYTEAFFGQGTRLTVV.